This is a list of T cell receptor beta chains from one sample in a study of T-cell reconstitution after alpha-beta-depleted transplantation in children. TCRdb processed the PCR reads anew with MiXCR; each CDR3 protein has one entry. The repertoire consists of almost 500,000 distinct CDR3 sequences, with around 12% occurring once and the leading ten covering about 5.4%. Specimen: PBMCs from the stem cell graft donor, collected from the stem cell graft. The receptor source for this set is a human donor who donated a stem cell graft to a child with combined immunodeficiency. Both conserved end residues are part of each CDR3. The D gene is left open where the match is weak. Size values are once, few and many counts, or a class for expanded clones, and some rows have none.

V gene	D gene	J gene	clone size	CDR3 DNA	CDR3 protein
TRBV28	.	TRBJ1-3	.	TGTGCCAGCAGCCGGCGAGGGACTCGGAACACCATATATTTT	CASSRRGTRNTIYF
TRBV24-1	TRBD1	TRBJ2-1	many	TGTGCCACCAGTGATTCTACAGGGGCGGGCTACAATGAGCAGTTCTTC	CATSDSTGAGYNEQFF
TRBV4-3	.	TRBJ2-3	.	TGCGCCAGCAGCCAGCGAGACGGCTATAGCACAGATACGCAGTATTTT	CASSQRDGYSTDTQYF
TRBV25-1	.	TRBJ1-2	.	TGTGCCAGCAGTGATTCACGAGAACAGGCAAACTATGGCTACACCTTC	CASSDSREQANYGYTF
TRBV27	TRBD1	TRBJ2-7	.	TGTGCCAGCACCAGATCGGGACAGGGGGCAGGTGAGCAGTACTTC	CASTRSGQGAGEQYF
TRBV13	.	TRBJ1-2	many	TGTGCCAGCAGCTTAGGCCCAGCTAACACCTTC	CASSLGPANTF
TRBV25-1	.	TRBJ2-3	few	TGTGCCGTGGTGGGAGTAGGAGATACGCAGTATTTT	CAVVGVGDTQYF
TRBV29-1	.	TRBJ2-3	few	TGCAGCGTTGAGAGTATCGGGGAGTCGGCAGATACGCAGTATTTT	CSVESIGESADTQYF
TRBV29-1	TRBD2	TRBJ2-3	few	TGCAGCGTTCGAAGAGCCACTAGCGGGGTAACAGATACGCAGTATTTT	CSVRRATSGVTDTQYF
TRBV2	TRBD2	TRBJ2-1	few	TGTGCCAGCATAGTAGCGGGGGCCACCAATGAGCAGTTCTTC	CASIVAGATNEQFF
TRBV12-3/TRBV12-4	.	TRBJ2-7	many	TGTGCCAGCAGTCACAGGATATACGAGCAGTACTTC	CASSHRIYEQYF
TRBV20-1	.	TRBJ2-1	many	TGCAGTGCTAGAGTCCACTATTATAGGCCAGAAGATGAGCAGTTCTTC	CSARVHYYRPEDEQFF
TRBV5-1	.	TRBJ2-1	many	TGCGCCAGCAGCCCGCCTCGACAGGTCCCCTACAATGAGCAGTTCTTC	CASSPPRQVPYNEQFF
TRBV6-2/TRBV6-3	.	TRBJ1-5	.	TGTGCCATCAAGGACCCAGGGGTATCTCAGCCCCAGCATTTT	CAIKDPGVSQPQHF
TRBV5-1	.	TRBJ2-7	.	TGCGCCAGCAGCTTGGACCCGGGGGGACATGGGAGCGAGCAGTACTTC	CASSLDPGGHGSEQYF
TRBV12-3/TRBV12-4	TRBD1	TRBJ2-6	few	TGTACCAGCAGTCGAGGCCGGGACAGCACTCTATCTGGGGCCAACGTCCTGACTTTC	CTSSRGRDSTLSGANVLTF
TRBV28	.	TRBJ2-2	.	TGTGCCAGCAGTGCGTACTACAGGGCCAAACACCCCGGGGAGCTGTTTTTT	CASSAYYRAKHPGELFF
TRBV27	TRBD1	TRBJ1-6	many	TGTGCCAGCAGTTTAACAGGGGGTAATTCACCCCTCCACTTT	CASSLTGGNSPLHF
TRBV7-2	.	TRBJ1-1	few	TGTGCCAGCAGCTCAGACATTGAGGTCATGAACACTGAAGCTTTCTTT	CASSSDIEVMNTEAFF
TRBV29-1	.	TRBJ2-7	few	TGCAGCGTTACTATCGAGAGGGACGACGGGTACTACGAGCAGTACTTC	CSVTIERDDGYYEQYF